These 14 T cell receptor beta chains share one sample of origin, sequenced in a study of tumor and adjacent non-tumor tissue in lung cancer. A modified ARM-PCR protocol with three rounds of nested PCR amplified TCRbeta. TCRdb processed the multiplex PCR reads anew with MiXCR; each CDR3 protein has one entry. Here the sample spans fewer than 45,000 distinct CDR3 sequences, roughly 62% being singletons. RNA was extracted from bulk tissue without any cell sorting. This non-tumor lung sample came from over 3 cm beyond the tumor edge. Specimen: distant non-tumor lung tissue. The source of these receptors is a middle-aged woman with non-small cell lung cancer.

To note about this clonotype: A clone one base away is much larger, so this may be a read error. The rearrangement uses TRBV30 and TRBJ2-1; D is perhaps TRBD2 (6 bases). Germline V gene data show CDR1 as GTSNPN and CDR2 as SVGIG (reference sequence). The CDR3 totals 13 residues. The CDR3 DNA follows: TGTGCCTGGATTGGACTAACCCTCAATGGGCAGTTCTTC. Encoded protein: CAWIGLTLNGQFF.

This chain joins TRBV30 and TRBJ2-7; 7 bases align to TRBD1. Unmatched junction bases numbered 10, after V lost 1 base and J lost 7 bases. Per germline, CDR1 GTSNPN and CDR2 SVGIG (reference sequence). The CDR3 contains 14 residues. Here the CDR3 DNA reads TGTGCCTGGAGTGACGGCAGGGGGTACGAAGAGCAGTACTTC. This encodes CAWSDGRGYEEQYF.

Notes on this clonotype: A read error may be the cause here, since a much bigger clone is one base away. This rearrangement joins TRBV7-8 to TRBJ2-7; D possibly uses TRBD1 or TRBD2 (7 bases each). There are 15 residues in the CDR3. The germline V gene encodes CDR1 SGHVS and CDR2 FQNEAQ. Trimming removed 8 bases at V and 4 bases at J, with 21 bases between. CDR3 DNA sequence: TGTGCCAGCTGCGCATTCAGGGGGAGGGCTTACGAGCAGTACTTC. It specifies CASCAFRGRAYEQYF.

The chain recombines TRBV7-3 with TRBJ2-1; either TRBD1 or TRBD2 may fit D (6 bases each). The germline V gene encodes CDR1 SGHTA and CDR2 FQGTGA. This CDR3 spans 15 amino acids. The ends were cut back, 0 bases at V and 7 bases at J, with 13 bases in the middle. CDR3: CASSLTGGLDNEQFF. The CDR3 DNA reads as TGTGCCAGCAGCTTAACGGGGGGCCTTGATAATGAGCAGTTCTTC.

With regard to this clonotype: One end of the junction fails to match germline, which may point to a read error. V is TRBV6-5 and J is TRBJ2-1; D might be TRBD1 or TRBD2, each matching 6 bases. CDR1 MNHEY and CDR2 SVGAGI come from the germline V gene. This CDR3 contains 14 residues. CDR3: CASKGDWGYDEQFF. CDR3 coding DNA: TGTGCCAGCAAGGGGGACTGGGGCTACGATGAACAGTTCTTC.

Judged by abundance, this clonotype is medium-sized. The CDR3 protein is CASSPGQGSDTQYF. The CDR3 DNA sequence: TGTGCCAGCAGCCCGGGACAGGGGTCGGATACGCAGTATTTT. The chain couples TRBV11-3 to TRBJ2-3; TRBD1 matches at 10 bases. Germline assignment: CDR1 SGHNT and CDR2 YENEEA. With V trimmed by 5 bases and J by 6 bases, 5 bases remained unmatched. The CDR3 spans 14 residues.

The V and J genes are TRBV6-5 and TRBJ2-2; maybe TRBD2 (6 bases). From germline, CDR1 is MNHEY and CDR2 SVGAGI. CDR3 size: 15 residues. CDR3 sequence: CDSSRLERVPGELFF. The CDR3 nucleotides are TGTGACAGTAGCCGACTAGAGAGGGTGCCCGGGGAGCTGTTTTTT.

As for this clonotype: A read error may explain this, as a much larger clone is one base away. The chain uses TRBV7-2 and TRBJ2-7, with 7 bases matching TRBD2. CDR3 length: 15 residues. The V segment lost 7 bases and the J segment 4 bases; nucleotides outside the gene matches: 13. The V gene's germline CDR1 is SGHTA and CDR2 FQGNSA. The CDR3 here is CASNREAGRFYEQYF. The CDR3 DNA follows: TGTGCCAGCAACCGGGAGGCGGGTCGGTTTTACGAGCAGTACTTC.

A word on this clonotype: In this CDR3 the conserved last residue, phenylalanine or tryptophan, is missing, so a read error is likely. Because the CDR3's place on the DNA is in doubt, the DNA is left out and the CDR3 is given as listed by TCRdb. The chain joins TRBV11-2 to TRBJ1-1. CDR1 is SGHAT, CDR2 FQNNGV, per germline. The length of the CDR3 is 16 amino acids, counting both ends. CDR3: CASSLGSGLADTEACL.

V usage is TRBV4-1 and J usage is TRBJ2-4; TRBD2 aligns across 9 bases. V was clipped by 1 base and J by 6 bases; unmatched bases: 16. Germline CDR1 MGHRA, CDR2 YSYEKL. The CDR3 runs to 19 residues. CDR3 in amino acids: CASSQAVAGEFWHLNIQYF. DNA for the CDR3: TGCGCCAGCAGCCAAGCGGTAGCGGGAGAGTTCTGGCATTTAAACATTCAGTACTTC.

On this clonotype: Lacking the conserved final phenylalanine or tryptophan, this CDR3 likely reflects a read error. This chain joins TRBV6-2 or TRBV6-3 and TRBJ2-5; tentatively, D is TRBD2 (6 bases). The germline CDR1 and CDR2 sequences are MNHEY and SVGEGT. Trimming stripped 8 bases from V and 7 bases from J, with 20 bases between. CDR3 length: 14 amino acids. The CDR3, as DNA: TGTGCCAGCTCCCAGGACTACCCCGAGGGGACCCAGTACTCC. Protein sequence: CASSQDYPEGTQYS.

Regarding this clonotype: The conserved phenylalanine or tryptophan normally closing the CDR3 is absent here, so this likely arose from a read error. The rearrangement joins TRBV5-6 to TRBJ2-7; D uncertain. This CDR3 contains 12 residues. Deletions cut 2 bases from V and 5 bases from J, with 8 bases between. CDR1 is SGHDT, CDR2 YYEEEE, per germline. The CDR3 sequence: CASSFQLHEQYL. The CDR3 DNA sequence: TGTGCCAGCAGCTTTCAGCTTCACGAGCAGTACTTG.

Worth noting for this clonotype: The junction differs from germline at one of its ends, possibly a read error. The J gene is TRBJ2-2, the V gene TRBV4-1; D is possibly TRBD2 (5 bases). This CDR3 comprises 16 residues. The germline gives CDR1 MGHRA, CDR2 YSYEKL. DNA for the CDR3: TGCGCCAGCAGCCATCTTGTGATGGCGAACACCGGGGAGTTGTTTTTT. This codes for CASSHLVMANTGELFF.

A note on this clonotype: The missing conserved phenylalanine or tryptophan at the end of this CDR3 makes a read error likely. The chain joins TRBV11-2 to TRBJ2-3; D may correspond to TRBD1 or TRBD2 (5 bases each). V dropped 1 base and J dropped 3 bases, with 11 bases sitting between them. CDR1 SGHAT and CDR2 FQNNGV come from the germline V gene. The CDR3 has 15 amino acids. For the CDR3, the DNA is TGTGCCAGCAGCTTAGGGACGGGGCCGACAGATACGCAGTATTCT. Translated, it gives CASSLGTGPTDTQYS.